This T cell receptor (beta chain) was recorded in a study of blood T cell repertoires in COVID-19. As for the study in general: The United States, Italy and Spain supplied acute and convalescent COVID-19 samples. In each case, the material was cDNA or gDNA derived from T cells, B-cell-depleted T cells, or PBMCs.

In the original analysis: Counts of nucleated cells, estimated from reference gene primer amplification, were obtained. TCRdb's table, derived via immunoSEQ multiplex PCR, lists solely in-frame clones and lacks some. V and J calls and clone size come straight from that table; D and trimming were deduced from the DNA. The repertoire holds about 85,000 clones, 85% to 90% seen once, with approximately 5% in the top ten. Trimming left V 11 bases short and J 2 bases short, with 16 bases between. The length of the CDR3 is 14 residues. In germline, CDR1 is LNHDA, CDR2 SQIVND (reference sequence). The chain carries TRBV19 and TRBJ1-5, with D possibly matching TRBD1 (6 bases). The sample was peripheral blood. This receptor was identified in a woman of 80 years or more with acute or convalescent COVID-19. CDR3 sequence: CAAKQGLGNQPQHF. The CDR3 region has the DNA TGTGCCGCCAAGCAGGGGTTGGGCAATCAGCCCCAGCATTTT.